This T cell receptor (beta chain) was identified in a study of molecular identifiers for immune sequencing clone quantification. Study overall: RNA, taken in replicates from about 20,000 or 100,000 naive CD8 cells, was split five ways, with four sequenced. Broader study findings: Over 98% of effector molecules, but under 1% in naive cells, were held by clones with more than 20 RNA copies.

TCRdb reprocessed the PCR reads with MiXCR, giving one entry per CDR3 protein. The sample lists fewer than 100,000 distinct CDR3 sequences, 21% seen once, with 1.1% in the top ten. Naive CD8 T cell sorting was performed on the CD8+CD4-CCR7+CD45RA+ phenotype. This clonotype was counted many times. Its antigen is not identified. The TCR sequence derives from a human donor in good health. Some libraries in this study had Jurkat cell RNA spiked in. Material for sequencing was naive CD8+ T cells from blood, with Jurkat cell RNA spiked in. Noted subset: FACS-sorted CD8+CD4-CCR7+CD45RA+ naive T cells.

The CDR3 spells CASSPMTISSGANVLTF. DNA for the CDR3: TGTGCCAGCAGCCCTATGACCATATCCTCTGGGGCCAACGTCCTGACTTTC. The V call is TRBV12-3 or TRBV12-4, the J call TRBJ2-6; D is uncertain. V was clipped by 6 bases and J by 0 bases, with 15 bases between them. CDR3 length: 17 amino acids.